These T cell receptor beta chains were read from a single sample in a study of T cells in Graves' hyperthyroidism and ophthalmopathy. A single record per CDR3 protein comes from TCRdb applying MiXCR to the multiplex PCR reads. The data show nearly 110,000 distinct CDR3 sequences, with about 15% seen just once and 35% to 45% held by the top ten. Material for sequencing was blood. These receptors were obtained from a woman aged 50 to 60 with Graves' hyperthyroidism. CDR3s include the opening cysteine and the closing phenylalanine or tryptophan. The D gene is left open where the match is weak. Some rows have no size entry. The others give once, few or many, or a class for an expanded clone.

D,J,V,size,DNA,CDR3
TRBD2,TRBJ2-5,TRBV5-1,many,TGCGCCAGCAGCTTGATGGGACTAGCTTCAGAGACCCAGTACTTC,CASSLMGLASETQYF
.,TRBJ1-1,TRBV3-1,many,TGTGCCAGCAGCCAACCCCGCCCGGGGGCGAACACTGAAGCTTTCTTT,CASSQPRPGANTEAFF
.,TRBJ1-6,TRBV7-3,many,TGTGCCAGCAGCCCCTTCGCCGGCGGACCCCTCCACTTT,CASSPFAGGPLHF
TRBD1,TRBJ1-2,TRBV28,many,TGTGCCAGCAGTTTGCCGACAGGGGGCTACTATGGCTACACCTTC,CASSLPTGGYYGYTF
TRBD1,TRBJ2-7,TRBV28,many,TGTGCCAGCACCACCTCGACTTTGACAGGGGGAGAGCAGTACTTC,CASTTSTLTGGEQYF
TRBD2,TRBJ2-1,TRBV9,many,TGTGCCAGCAGCTTTTCCGGGACTAGCGGGGCAAATGAGCAGTTCTTC,CASSFSGTSGANEQFF
TRBD1,TRBJ2-7,TRBV27,many,TGTGCCAGCAGTCCTCGGACAGGAGCCAGCGAAGAGCAGTACTTC,CASSPRTGASEEQYF
TRBD1,TRBJ1-2,TRBV27,many,TGTGCCAGCAGTTACCAGGGGGCTCTCTATGGCTACACCTTC,CASSYQGALYGYTF
.,TRBJ2-1,TRBV5-1,many,TGCGCCAGCAGCTTCGAAGGCAATGAGCAGTTCTTC,CASSFEGNEQFF
.,TRBJ1-1,TRBV30,many,TGTGCCTGGAGTAACCTGGACAGCCCATCTGAAGCTTTCTTT,CAWSNLDSPSEAFF
TRBD1,TRBJ1-1,TRBV5-6,many,TGTGCCAGCAGCTTGGTATGGGGACAGGAGAACACTGAAGCTTTCTTT,CASSLVWGQENTEAFF
.,TRBJ1-1,TRBV28,once,TGTGCCAGCAGCTTTTCTCAAGACAGAATGAACACTGAAGCTTTCTTT,CASSFSQDRMNTEAFF
TRBD2,TRBJ2-1,TRBV7-2,many,TGTGCCAGCAGCTTAGAAAGCGGGATTTACAATGAGCAGTTCTTC,CASSLESGIYNEQFF
TRBD2,TRBJ2-1,TRBV5-1,.,TGCGCCAGCAGCTTGGGACTAGCGGGAGGGGGCAATGAGCAGTTCTTC,CASSLGLAGGGNEQFF
.,TRBJ1-6,TRBV30,many,TGTGCCTGGAGTGTTGGTTCGGTAGGGGTGAATTCACCCCTCCACTTT,CAWSVGSVGVNSPLHF
.,TRBJ2-4,TRBV20-1,many,TGCAGTGCTAGACATCTAGCCAAAAACATTCAGTACTTC,CSARHLAKNIQYF
TRBD1,TRBJ2-7,TRBV6-1,many,TGTGCCAGCAGTGATCGACAGGGGCCCTACGAGCAGTACTTC,CASSDRQGPYEQYF
.,TRBJ2-5,TRBV29-1,.,TGCAGCGTTGAATGGGAGGAGACCCGGTTCTTC,CSVEWEETRFF
.,TRBJ2-5,TRBV18,.,TGTGCCAGCTCACCGGGGCCAGGGGACGAGACCCAGTACTTC,CASSPGPGDETQYF
.,TRBJ2-3,TRBV2,many,TGTGCCAGCACAAGGGTTGGCCGCACAGATACGCAGTATTTT,CASTRVGRTDTQYF
.,TRBJ2-7,TRBV6-1,many,TGTGCCAGCAGTTACGGGCCGAGGGGGGCCTACGAGCAGTACTTC,CASSYGPRGAYEQYF
.,TRBJ1-1,TRBV7-2,many,TGTGCCAGCAGCTTAGATCGTAGGGTTGAAGCTTTCTTT,CASSLDRRVEAFF
.,TRBJ2-1,TRBV15,many,TGTGCCACCAGCAGAGATCTGGGGCAGGGCAATGAGCAGTTCTTC,CATSRDLGQGNEQFF
.,TRBJ2-1,TRBV28,.,TGTGCCAGCAGAGGACCCGACAATGAGCAGTTCTTC,CASRGPDNEQFF
TRBD2,TRBJ2-3,TRBV6-1,many,TGTGCCAGCAGGTTATTAGCGGGAGGGCCAGATACGCAGTATTTT,CASRLLAGGPDTQYF
.,TRBJ2-7,TRBV10-2,once,TGCGCCAGCAGTGAGAGAGACGGAGGGCGGGAGCAGTACTTC,CASSERDGGREQYF
TRBD2,TRBJ2-1,TRBV11-2,many,TGTGCCAGCAGCTCGACTAGCGGGAGTGACGGGTTCTTC,CASSSTSGSDGFF
.,TRBJ2-1,TRBV29-1,many,TGCAGCTATGCCGGGGAGCACGACCGCAATGAGCAGTTCTTC,CSYAGEHDRNEQFF
TRBD2,TRBJ2-7,TRBV4-1,many,TGCGCCAGCAGCCCAACAGGAGCGGGAGGCGCCTACGAGCAGTACTTC,CASSPTGAGGAYEQYF
TRBD1,TRBJ2-1,TRBV6-1,many,TGTGCCAGCAGTACCGGGACAGCCGTCAATGAGCAGTTCTTC,CASSTGTAVNEQFF
.,TRBJ1-1,TRBV5-1,many,TGCGCCAGCAGCATGCGACAGGCGATGAACACTGAAGCTTTCTTT,CASSMRQAMNTEAFF
.,TRBJ2-2,TRBV12-3/TRBV12-4,many,TGTGCCAGCAGTTTCAGCGCCAACACCGGGGAGCTGTTTTTT,CASSFSANTGELFF
.,TRBJ1-1,TRBV6-1,many,TGTGCCAGCAGTGAAGGCTTGAACACTGAAGCTTTCTTT,CASSEGLNTEAFF
TRBD1,TRBJ1-2,TRBV6-5,.,TGTGCCAGCAGTAACCCGGGACAGGGCGGTGGCTACACCTTC,CASSNPGQGGGYTF
TRBD2,TRBJ2-2,TRBV20-1,many,TGCAGTGCAAGTCAGGGACTAGCGGGAGGATCGAGAGGTGGGACCGGGGAGCTGTTTTTT,CSASQGLAGGSRGGTGELFF
TRBD1,TRBJ2-1,TRBV13,.,TGTGCCAGCAGCTCACTCGCCGGGACAGGTAACAATGAGCAGTTCTTC,CASSSLAGTGNNEQFF
.,TRBJ2-3,TRBV5-6,many,TGTGCCAGCAGTCTTTTGCCGGGACTTAGCACAGATACGCAGTATTTT,CASSLLPGLSTDTQYF
TRBD2,TRBJ2-5,TRBV3-1,few,TGTGCCAGCAGCCGTCGGACTAGCGGGAGAGAGACCCAGTACTTC,CASSRRTSGRETQYF
.,TRBJ1-5,TRBV19,.,TGTGCCAGTAGTCCCCCGGGACGGAGTTACCAGCCCCAGCATTTT,CASSPPGRSYQPQHF
.,TRBJ2-5,TRBV5-1,many,TGCGCCAGCAGAGGGGGGCGAGAGACCCAGTACTTC,CASRGGRETQYF
TRBD1,TRBJ1-1,TRBV28,.,TGTGCCAGCAGTCGGGACAGGGGATTAGCTTCTGAAGCTTTCTTT,CASSRDRGLASEAFF
.,TRBJ2-3,TRBV7-9,many,TGTGCCAGCAGCTTATTATTCGGAGATACGCAGTATTTT,CASSLLFGDTQYF
.,TRBJ2-2,TRBV6-1,many,TGTGCCAGCAGTGTTTCTCATGGTGGCGGGGAGCTGTTTTTT,CASSVSHGGGELFF
.,TRBJ1-3,TRBV12-3/TRBV12-4,many,TGTGCCAGCAGGAACAAGCTCTCTGGAAACACCATATATTTT,CASRNKLSGNTIYF
TRBD2,TRBJ2-1,TRBV7-9,few,TGTGCCAGCAGCTTAACTAGCGCGGGCAATGAGCAGTTCTTC,CASSLTSAGNEQFF
.,TRBJ2-5,TRBV20-1,many,TGCAGTGCTAGAGATCCCAGGTTTGGGGCGGCCCAGTACTTC,CSARDPRFGAAQYF
TRBD2,TRBJ2-2,TRBV5-1,.,TGCGCCAGCAGCTTGGTAGCGGGAGTGGGCACCGGGGAGCTGTTTTTT,CASSLVAGVGTGELFF
.,TRBJ1-4,TRBV5-1,many,TGCGCCAGCAGCTTGTGGGGTCGGAAACTGTTTTTT,CASSLWGRKLFF
TRBD1,TRBJ1-1,TRBV10-3,many,TGTGCCATCAGTAGGACAGGGCAGACGAACACTGAAGCTTTCTTT,CAISRTGQTNTEAFF
.,TRBJ2-1,TRBV6-2/TRBV6-3,many,TGTGCCAGCAGGCAGGGGAGGACCTACAATGAGCAGTTCTTC,CASRQGRTYNEQFF
.,TRBJ1-1,TRBV20-1,many,TGCAGTGCTAGCGTCCCGAGCACTGAAGCTTTCTTT,CSASVPSTEAFF
.,TRBJ1-2,TRBV11-2,many,TGTGCCAGCAGCGCAATAGGGGCTGGCTATGGCTACACCTTC,CASSAIGAGYGYTF
.,TRBJ2-2,TRBV20-1,.,TGCAGTGCCGGCCCTCGTGGTCACACCGGGGAGCTGTTTTTT,CSAGPRGHTGELFF
TRBD1,TRBJ1-2,TRBV2,many,TGTGCCAGCAGTGGACAGGGGGCGTACTATGGCTACACCTTC,CASSGQGAYYGYTF
.,TRBJ1-5,TRBV20-1,many,TGCAGTGCTAGGGGGACAAAATTCAATCAGCCCCAGCATTTT,CSARGTKFNQPQHF